This T cell receptor (beta chain) appears in the sequencing data of a study of blood T cell repertoires in COVID-19. At the level of the study: Specimens from acute and convalescent COVID-19 originated in the United States, Italy and Spain.

In the original processing: Amplification from reference gene primers served as the basis for estimated nucleated cell counts. Measured with immunoSEQ multiplex PCR; TCRdb has only the in-frame clones, and not every one. The DNA gave D and trimming, while V, J and clone size come from that table. The table includes fewer than 80,000 clones, around 90% detected once. V was pared by 6 bases and J by 4 bases, with 8 bases of the junction left unmatched. The V gene's germline CDR1 is SEHNR and CDR2 FQNEAQ (reference sequence). The CDR3 sequence is 15 residues long. The rearrangement joins TRBV7-9 to TRBJ1-3; 8 bases align to TRBD1. The receptor was isolated from a woman aged 80 or older with active or convalescent COVID-19. Sequencing was carried out using peripheral blood. CDR3 region: CASRSGTGLGNTIYF. CDR3 in DNA: TGTGCCAGCAGATCCGGGACAGGTCTCGGAAACACCATATATTTT. The full variable domain, rest sourced from reference TRBV7-9 and TRBJ1-3, is DTGVSQNPRHKITKRGQNVTFRCDPISEHNRLYWYRQTLGQGPEFLTYFQNEAQLEKSRLLSDRFSAERPKGSFSTLEIQRTEQGDSAMYLCASRSGTGLGNTIYFGEGSWLTVV.